This paragraph covers one TCR beta chain sequence. This sample was taken from a study of blood T cell repertoires in COVID-19. V was pared by 5 bases and J by 3 bases, with 6 bases of the junction left unmatched. The CDR3 spans 15 residues. Germline lookup yields CDR1 LNHNV and CDR2 YYDKDF (reference sequence). Sequenced by immunoSEQ multiplex PCR; TCRdb stores in-frame clones only, minus some. The table lists about 68,000 clones, roughly 84% of them singletons, with 8.5% to 10% in the top ten. The sequence was obtained from a man between 50 and 59 years old with active COVID-19. The chain is built from TRBV15 and TRBJ2-7, with 11 bases identical to TRBD2. The sample consisted of peripheral blood. CDR3 sequence: CATSPRLAGHYEQYF. The DNA for the CDR3 is TGTGCCACCAGCCCTCGACTAGCGGGACACTACGAGCAGTACTTC.